These 22 T cell receptor beta chains share one sample of origin, sequenced in a study of OX40 agonist ivuxolimab in advanced cancers. Sequenced by immunoSEQ multiplex PCR; TCRdb stores in-frame clones only, minus some. Of roughly 110,000 clones in the sample, approximately 90% were seen once. Sequenced here: CD4+ or CD8+ T cells sorted from blood, sampled in a trial of the OX40 agonist ivuxolimab. Every receptor here comes from an adult with an advanced solid tumor such as melanoma, head and neck, liver or kidney cancer.

V gene TRBV5-1 combines with J gene TRBJ1-1; D call uncertain. The CDR3 has 15 amino acids. Germline V CDR1 and CDR2: SGHRS, YFSETQ. The ends were cut back, 0 bases at V and 5 bases at J, with 14 bases in the middle. The CDR3 DNA reads TGCGCCAGCAGCTTGGAGTCGGGTATGGTAACTGAAGCTTTCTTT. This sequence encodes CASSLESGMVTEAFF.

Remarks on this clone: The junction departs from the called germline gene at one end, perhaps through a read error. The rearrangement links TRBV7-7 to TRBJ2-3; tentative D call: TRBD2 (7 bases). The CDR3 loop spans 15 amino acids. Germline V gene lookup returns CDR1 SSHAT and CDR2 FNYEAQ (reference sequence). In nucleotides, the CDR3 is TGTGCTAGCAGCTCCCAAGGGGGGGGCACAGATACGCAGTATTTT. Encoded protein: CASSSQGGGTDTQYF. Full variable domain (remainder filled in from reference TRBV7-7 and TRBJ2-3): GAGVSQSPRYKVTKRGQDVTLRCDPISSHATLYWYQQALGQGPEFLTYFNYEAQPDKSGLPSDRFSAERPEGSISTLTIQRTEQRDSAMYRCASSSQGGGTDTQYFGPGTRLTVL.

This chain uses TRBV29-1 with TRBJ2-1, with D perhaps matching TRBD2 (6 bases). Germline V lookup: CDR1 SQVTM, CDR2 ANQGSEA. The CDR3 spans 14 residues. Trimming shortened V by 6 bases and J by 5 bases, and 17 bases separated the two germline ends. The CDR3 DNA reads as TGCAGCGTAGCCCCCCAGGGAGGACACAATGAGCAGTTCTTC. Its protein product is CSVAPQGGHNEQFF.

The chain is built from TRBV5-1 and TRBJ2-6; no reliable D call. The germline V gene has CDR1 SGHRS and CDR2 YFSETQ. This CDR3 comprises 16 residues. The V gene lost 7 bases and the J gene lost 0 bases, with 14 bases spanning the gap. CDR3 in DNA: TGCGCCAGCGGAAAGACGGCAAGCTCTGGGGCCAACGTCCTGACTTTC. Amino acids: CASGKTASSGANVLTF.

J is TRBJ2-5 and V is TRBV7-2, with a possible D match to TRBD2 (5 bases). Germline CDR1 is SGHTA and CDR2 is FQGNSA. The CDR3 sequence is 12 residues long. V lost 6 bases to trimming and J lost 6 bases, with 11 bases between them. The DNA of the CDR3 is TGTGCCAGCAGGCTAGCAGGTCAGACCCAGTACTTC. The encoded protein is CASRLAGQTQYF. Complete variable domain (other parts from reference TRBV7-2 and TRBJ2-5): GAGVSQSPSNKVTEKGKDVELRCDPISGHTALYWYRQSLGQGLEFLIYFQGNSAPDKSGLPSDRFSAERTGGSVSTLTIQRTQQEDSAVYLCASRLAGQTQYFGPGTRLLVL.

This clone occurred a few times. The chain joins TRBV5-1 to TRBJ2-1, with a weak D call TRBD1 (6 bases). The CDR3 length is 14 residues. CDR1 and CDR2 (germline): SGHRS, YFSETQ. Trimming removed 6 bases from V and 5 bases from J, with 15 bases in between. CDR3 in amino acids: CASTVDRTNNEQFF. The CDR3 nucleotides read TGCGCCAGCACGGTGGACAGAACTAACAATGAGCAGTTCTTC. The complete variable domain, with remaining parts taken from reference TRBV5-1 and TRBJ2-1, reads KAGVTQTPRYLIKTRGQQVTLSCSPISGHRSVSWYQQTPGQGLQFLFEYFSETQRNKGNFPGRFSGRQFSNSRSEMNVSTLELGDSALYLCASTVDRTNNEQFFGPGTRLTVL.

The chain recombines TRBV18 with TRBJ1-1; maybe TRBD1 (5 bases). Trimming removed 0 bases at V and 1 base at J, with 15 bases between. Looked up from germline, CDR1 is KGHSH and CDR2 is LQKENI. The CDR3 extends over 17 amino acids. The CDR3 here is CASSPPSGGAGNTEAFF. The CDR3 DNA is TGTGCCAGCTCACCACCATCCGGGGGTGCGGGGAACACTGAAGCTTTCTTT.

The chain links TRBV6-4 to TRBJ2-3; TRBD1 matches 7 bases. CDR1 MRHNA and CDR2 SNTAGT come from the germline V gene. The length of the CDR3 is 12 residues. Germline trimming cut 7 bases from V and 5 bases from J; bases unmatched to any gene: 3. CDR3 protein: CASKGAGDTQYF. CDR3 sequence (DNA): TGTGCCAGCAAGGGGGCTGGAGATACGCAGTATTTT.

This clone was recorded only once. J is TRBJ1-4 and V is TRBV30; no clear D. Germline V CDR1 and CDR2: GTSNPN, SVGIG (reference sequence). The CDR3 loop spans 13 amino acids. V was clipped by 1 base and J by 4 bases, with 7 bases between them. The CDR3 region has the DNA TGTGCCTGGAGTGATCGGGTTAATGAAAAACTGTTTTTT. This encodes CAWSDRVNEKLFF.

This clone was counted only a few times. Other DNA sequences in the same sample also yield this CDR3. The rearrangement links TRBV7-9 to TRBJ2-7, with 7 bases matching TRBD2. This CDR3 comprises 16 residues. Germline-derived CDR1 and CDR2 are SEHNR and FQNEAQ (reference sequence). Unmatched junction bases numbered 12, after V lost 5 bases and J lost 2 bases. The CDR3 DNA is TGTGCCAGCAGCCGCGGGGGTCGGGGGAACACCTACGAGCAGTACTTC. Translation: CASSRGGRGNTYEQYF. Combining the CDR3 with reference TRBV7-9 and TRBJ2-7 gives the whole variable domain DTGVSQNPRHKITKRGQNVTFRCDPISEHNRLYWYRQTLGQGPEFLTYFQNEAQLEKSRLLSDRFSAERPKGSFSTLEIQRTEQGDSAMYLCASSRGGRGNTYEQYFGPGTRLTVT.

As DNA, the CDR3 is TGCGCCAGCAGCTTGCACAGGGCAAATTCACCCCTCCACTTT. Translating it yields CASSLHRANSPLHF. V is TRBV5-1 and J is TRBJ1-6; a possible D gene is TRBD1 (6 bases). The CDR3 has 14 residues. V lost 1 base, J lost 7 bases, and 9 bases lay in between. Germline V gene lookup returns CDR1 SGHRS and CDR2 YFSETQ. Full variable domain (remainder filled in from reference TRBV5-1 and TRBJ1-6): KAGVTQTPRYLIKTRGQQVTLSCSPISGHRSVSWYQQTPGQGLQFLFEYFSETQRNKGNFPGRFSGRQFSNSRSEMNVSTLELGDSALYLCASSLHRANSPLHFGNGTRLTVT.

This clone appeared a few times. The rearrangement uses TRBV11-2 and TRBJ2-7; either TRBD1 or TRBD2 may supply D (5 bases each). The CDR3 spans 14 residues. Germline CDR1 is SGHAT and CDR2 is FQNNGV. The V end was cut by 1 base, the J end by 2 bases, with 9 bases between. This chain's CDR3 is CASSLAGPPYEQYF. The DNA of the CDR3 is TGTGCCAGCAGCTTAGCGGGACCCCCCTACGAGCAGTACTTC.

V gene TRBV7-2 combines with J gene TRBJ1-2, with 10 nucleotides matching TRBD1. This CDR3 region has 18 residues. V was pared by 0 bases and J by 7 bases, with 14 bases of the junction left unmatched. CDR1 and CDR2 from the germline V gene are SGHTA and FQGNSA. The CDR3 sequence is CASSLAATGGASWVGYTF. The DNA for the CDR3 is TGTGCCAGCAGCTTAGCGGCGACAGGGGGCGCCAGTTGGGTTGGCTACACCTTC.

Only one count was recorded for this clone. The V gene is TRBV7-3, the J gene TRBJ2-5; TRBD2 matches 11 bases. Per the germline V gene, CDR1 is SGHTA and CDR2 is FQGTGA. The CDR3 length is 20 residues. After removal of 5 bases from V and 4 bases from J, the junction contained 21 bases not matched to a gene. CDR3 nucleotide sequence: TGTGCCAGCAGCCAACAGCTTTTGACAGTAGCGGGGGGGCTGGGAGAGACCCAGTACTTC. This gives the protein CASSQQLLTVAGGLGETQYF.

The V and J genes are TRBV6-5 and TRBJ1-1, with 7 bases aligning to TRBD1. Germline values: CDR1 MNHEY, CDR2 SVGAGI. Germline trimming cut 6 bases from V and 2 bases from J; bases unmatched to any gene: 9. This CDR3 is 15 amino acids long. CDR3 sequence: CASRGMTGTNTEAFF. CDR3 coding DNA: TGTGCCAGCAGGGGAATGACAGGGACCAACACTGAAGCTTTCTTT.

The count of this clone is one. The CDR3 sequence: CASSSSVGQPQHF. The DNA of the CDR3 is TGTGCCAGCAGTTCCTCAGTCGGGCAGCCCCAGCATTTT. This chain uses TRBV28 with TRBJ1-5; D is unclear. Trimming removed 4 bases at V and 7 bases at J, with 11 bases between. The CDR3 spans 13 residues. Looked up from germline, CDR1 is MDHEN and CDR2 is SYDVKM.

This clone was counted a single time. The chain joins TRBV14 to TRBJ2-5; 11 bases line up with TRBD2. Germline CDR1 and CDR2: SGHDN and FVKESK. Trimming took 3 bases from V and 4 from J; bases not matched to a gene: 13. The CDR3 runs to 18 residues. The CDR3 DNA reads as TGTGCCAGCAGCCAGCGACTAGCGGGGTTGCGGTCTCCAGAGACCCAGTACTTC. The encoded protein is CASSQRLAGLRSPETQYF.

This rearrangement joins TRBV28 to TRBJ1-4; tentatively, D is TRBD1 (6 bases). The V and J ends lost 2 bases and 12 bases respectively, with 16 bases between them. Germline V lookup: CDR1 MDHEN, CDR2 SYDVKM. The CDR3 is 14 residues long. The CDR3: CASSLAGALKELFF. The CDR3 nucleotides are TGTGCCAGCAGTTTAGCGGGGGCGCTTAAAGAACTGTTTTTT.

The V and J genes are TRBV28 and TRBJ1-3; a possible D gene is TRBD1 (5 bases). Trimming took 10 bases from V and 4 from J, leaving 14 bases between them. Germline CDR1 and CDR2: MDHEN and SYDVKM. The CDR3 is made up of 13 amino acids. CDR3 DNA sequence: TGTGCCATCCTGGAGGGGAGAGGAAACACCATATATTTT. It translates to CAILEGRGNTIYF.

The chain recombines TRBV28 with TRBJ1-1; D possibly corresponds to TRBD1 (5 bases). CDR3 length equals 14 residues. V gave up 4 bases and J gave up 0 bases, with 9 bases separating them. Germline assignment: CDR1 MDHEN and CDR2 SYDVKM. The CDR3, as DNA: TGTGCCAGCAGTTCGACAGCCATGAACACTGAAGCTTTCTTT. It codes for CASSSTAMNTEAFF.

The chain combines TRBV13 with TRBJ2-7, with D unresolved. V was cut by 10 bases and J by 3 bases, with 13 bases left in between. The CDR3 is 12 residues long. The V gene's germline CDR1 is PRHDT and CDR2 FYEKMQ (reference sequence). CDR3 sequence: CATFSVGYEQYF. The DNA for the CDR3 is TGTGCCACCTTCAGCGTCGGCTACGAGCAGTACTTC.

This clone was detected a few times. V gene TRBV19 combines with J gene TRBJ2-3; D is undetermined. There are 13 residues in the CDR3. CDR1 and CDR2 from the germline V gene are LNHDA and SQIVND (reference sequence). V dropped 10 bases and J dropped 1 base, with 12 bases sitting between them. CDR3 bases: TGTGCCACCACGCGGCAAGGCACAGATACGCAGTATTTT. Translation gives CATTRQGTDTQYF. The complete variable domain, with remaining parts taken from reference TRBV19 and TRBJ2-3, reads DGGITQSPKYLFRKEGQNVTLSCEQNLNHDAMYWYRQDPGQGLRLIYYSQIVNDFQKGDIAEGYSVSREKKESFPLTVTSAQKNPTAFYLCATTRQGTDTQYFGPGTRLTVL.